This T cell receptor beta chain was retrieved from a study of blood T cells in healthy people across ages. Germline CDR1 reads DFQATT; CDR2 reads SNEGSKA (reference sequence). The CDR3 totals 15 residues. With 1 base clipped from V and 1 base from J, the junction kept 4 bases outside the gene matches. This clonotype has more than one count but fewer than ten. Combining a sample-barcoded 5' primer with a J-beta primer mix, a second PCR ran for about 7 to 11 cycles. From the 5' RACE reads, TCRdb called clonotypes with MiXCR, one entry per CDR3 protein. The table shows under 2,000,000 distinct CDR3 sequences, with roughly 50% occurring only once.

This chain links TRBV20-1 with TRBJ2-3, with 8 nucleotides matching TRBD2. Sequences were obtained from blood. The clonotype comes from a woman between 40 and 55 years old in good health. CDR3 coding DNA: TGCAGTGCTAGAGTTGCGGGGGGCCGCACAGATACGCAGTATTTT. This gives the protein CSARVAGGRTDTQYF.